The entry that follows covers one T cell receptor beta chain sequence. CDR3 length: 13 amino acids. Germline values: CDR1 MNHEY, CDR2 SMNVEV (reference sequence). With 4 bases removed from V and 2 bases from J, the gap between germline ends came to 9 bases. Per the original methods: Amplification with reference gene primers provided the estimates of nucleated cell counts. Generated by immunoSEQ multiplex PCR, the TCRdb table keeps only in-frame clones and is missing some. V and J calls and clone size are as listed in that table; D and trimming were resolved from the DNA. The sample includes about 210,000 clones, around 88% of them seen just once. These data originate in a study of blood T cell repertoires in COVID-19. Study-level information: Samples of COVID-19 (acute and convalescent) were obtained from the United States, Italy and Spain. T cells, B-cell-depleted T cells, or PBMCs provided the cDNA or gDNA that served as material.

Sequencing was done on a sample of peripheral blood. The chain couples TRBV27 to TRBJ2-7; D ambiguous. This clonotype was sampled from a man aged 18 to 35 with active or convalescent COVID-19. CDR3 nucleotide sequence: TGTGCCAGCAGTTACAGCAAACCCTACGAGCAGTACTTC. As protein: CASSYSKPYEQYF.